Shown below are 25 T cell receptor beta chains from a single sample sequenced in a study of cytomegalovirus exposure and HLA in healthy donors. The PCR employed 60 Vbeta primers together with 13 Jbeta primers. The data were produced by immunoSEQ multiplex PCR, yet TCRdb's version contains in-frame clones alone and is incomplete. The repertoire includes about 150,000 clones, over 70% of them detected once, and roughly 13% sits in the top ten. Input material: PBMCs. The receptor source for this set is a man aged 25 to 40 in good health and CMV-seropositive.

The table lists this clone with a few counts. CDR3 in amino acids: CASSQDFLRTDTQYF. DNA of the CDR3: TGTGCCAGCAGCCAAGATTTCCTTCGCACAGATACGCAGTATTTT. The chain employs TRBV4-2 and TRBJ2-3, with no clear D. The V and J ends lost 0 bases and 1 base respectively, with 8 bases between them. This CDR3 region has 15 residues. CDR1 is LGHNA, CDR2 YNFKEQ, per germline.

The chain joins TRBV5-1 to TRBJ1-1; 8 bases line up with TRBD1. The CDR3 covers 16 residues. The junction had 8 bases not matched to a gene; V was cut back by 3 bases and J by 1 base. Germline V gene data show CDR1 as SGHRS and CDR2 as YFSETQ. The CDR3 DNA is TGCGCCAGCAGCTACAAGACAGGGGCGAAGAACACTGAAGCTTTCTTT. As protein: CASSYKTGAKNTEAFF.

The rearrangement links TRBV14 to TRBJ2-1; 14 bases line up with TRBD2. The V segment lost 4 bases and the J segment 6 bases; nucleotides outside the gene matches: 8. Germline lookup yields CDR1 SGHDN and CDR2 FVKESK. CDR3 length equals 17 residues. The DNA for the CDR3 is TGTGCCAGCAGCCTTTGGACTAGCGGGAGGTTGGTCAATGAGCAGTTCTTC. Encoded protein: CASSLWTSGRLVNEQFF.

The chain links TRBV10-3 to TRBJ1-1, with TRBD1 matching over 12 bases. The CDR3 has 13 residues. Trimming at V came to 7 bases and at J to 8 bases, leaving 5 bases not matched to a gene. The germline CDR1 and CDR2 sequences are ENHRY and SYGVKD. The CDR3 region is CAITAGTGGEAFF. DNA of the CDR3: TGTGCCATCACCGCAGGGACAGGGGGCGAAGCTTTCTTT.

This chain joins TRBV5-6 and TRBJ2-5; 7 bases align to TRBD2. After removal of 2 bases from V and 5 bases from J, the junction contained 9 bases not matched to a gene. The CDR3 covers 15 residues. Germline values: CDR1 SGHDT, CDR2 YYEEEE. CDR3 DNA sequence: TGTGCCAGCAGCTTACGGGTGACGGGAGGCGAGACCCAGTACTTC. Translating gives CASSLRVTGGETQYF.

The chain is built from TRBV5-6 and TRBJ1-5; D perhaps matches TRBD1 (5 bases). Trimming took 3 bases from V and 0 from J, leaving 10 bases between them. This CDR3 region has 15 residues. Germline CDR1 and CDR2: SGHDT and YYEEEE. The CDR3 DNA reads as TGTGCCAGCAGCTCGCTTGACAGTAGCAATCAGCCCCAGCATTTT. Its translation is CASSSLDSSNQPQHF.

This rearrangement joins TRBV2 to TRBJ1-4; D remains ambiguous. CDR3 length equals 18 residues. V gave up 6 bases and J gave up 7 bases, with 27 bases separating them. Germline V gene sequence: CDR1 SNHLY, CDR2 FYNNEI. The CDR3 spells CASRGNNAGRGLVEKLFF. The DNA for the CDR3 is TGTGCCAGCAGGGGGAATAATGCAGGACGAGGGCTTGTTGAAAAACTGTTTTTT.

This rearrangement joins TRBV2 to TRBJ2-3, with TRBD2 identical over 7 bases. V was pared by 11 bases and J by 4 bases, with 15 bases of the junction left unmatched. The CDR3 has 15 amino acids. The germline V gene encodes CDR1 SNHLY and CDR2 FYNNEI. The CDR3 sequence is CAGDIGGRGADTQYF. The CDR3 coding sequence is TGTGCCGGCGACATTGGCGGGAGAGGTGCAGATACGCAGTATTTT. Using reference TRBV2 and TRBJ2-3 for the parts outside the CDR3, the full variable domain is EPEVTQTPSHQVTQMGQEVILRCVPISNHLYFYWYRQILGQKVEFLVSFYNNEISEKSEIFDDQFSVERPDGSNFTLKIRSTKLEDSAMYFCAGDIGGRGADTQYFGPGTRLTVL.

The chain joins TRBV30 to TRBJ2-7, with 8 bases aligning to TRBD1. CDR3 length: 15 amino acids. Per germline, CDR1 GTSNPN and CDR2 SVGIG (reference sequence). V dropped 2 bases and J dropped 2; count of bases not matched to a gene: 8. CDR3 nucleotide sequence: TGTGCCTGGAGTAAAGGGACAGGCCTAACCTACGAGCAGTACTTC. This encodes CAWSKGTGLTYEQYF.

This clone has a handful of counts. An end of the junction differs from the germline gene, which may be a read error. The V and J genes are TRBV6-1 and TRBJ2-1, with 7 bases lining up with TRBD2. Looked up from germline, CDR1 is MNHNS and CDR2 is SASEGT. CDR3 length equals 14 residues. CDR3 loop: CASRSRLVAGVQIF. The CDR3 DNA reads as TGTGCCAGCAGATCTCGTTTGGTGGCGGGAGTACAGATCTTC.

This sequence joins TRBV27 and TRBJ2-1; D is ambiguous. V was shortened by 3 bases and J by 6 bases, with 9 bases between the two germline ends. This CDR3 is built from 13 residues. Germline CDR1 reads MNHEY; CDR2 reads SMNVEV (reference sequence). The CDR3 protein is CASSFLLSNEQFF. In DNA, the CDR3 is TGTGCCAGCAGTTTCTTACTATCCAATGAGCAGTTCTTC.

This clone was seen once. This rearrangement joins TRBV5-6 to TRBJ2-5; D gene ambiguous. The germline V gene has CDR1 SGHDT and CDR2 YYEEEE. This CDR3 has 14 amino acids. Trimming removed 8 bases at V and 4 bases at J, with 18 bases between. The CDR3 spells CASEVPGFPETQYF. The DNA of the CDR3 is TGTGCCAGTGAAGTCCCGGGTTTTCCAGAGACCCAGTACTTC.

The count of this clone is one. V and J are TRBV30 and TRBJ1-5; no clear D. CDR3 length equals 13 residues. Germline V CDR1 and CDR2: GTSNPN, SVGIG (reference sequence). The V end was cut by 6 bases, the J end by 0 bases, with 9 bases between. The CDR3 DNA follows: TGTGCCTGCCAGGATGATAGCAATCAGCCCCAGCATTTT. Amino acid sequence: CACQDDSNQPQHF.

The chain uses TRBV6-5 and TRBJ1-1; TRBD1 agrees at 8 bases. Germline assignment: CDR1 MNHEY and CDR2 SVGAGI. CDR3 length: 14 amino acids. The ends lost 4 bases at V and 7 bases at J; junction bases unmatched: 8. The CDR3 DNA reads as TGTGCCAGCAGTTCGCAGACAGGGGCCTGTGAAGCTTTCTTT. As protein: CASSSQTGACEAFF.

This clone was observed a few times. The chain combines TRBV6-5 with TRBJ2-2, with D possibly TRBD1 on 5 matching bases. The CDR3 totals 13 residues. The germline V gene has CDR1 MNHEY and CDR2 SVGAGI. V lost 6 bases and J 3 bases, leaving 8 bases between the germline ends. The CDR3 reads CASSREYTGELFF. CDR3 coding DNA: TGTGCCAGCAGCAGGGAATACACCGGGGAGCTGTTTTTT.

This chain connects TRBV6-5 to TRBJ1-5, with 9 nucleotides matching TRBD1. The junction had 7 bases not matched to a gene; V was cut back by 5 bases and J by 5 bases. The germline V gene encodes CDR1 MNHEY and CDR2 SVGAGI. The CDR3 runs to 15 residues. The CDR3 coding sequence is TGTGCCAGCAGTCCCCGGGGACAGGGACATCAGCCCCAGCATTTT. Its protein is CASSPRGQGHQPQHF.

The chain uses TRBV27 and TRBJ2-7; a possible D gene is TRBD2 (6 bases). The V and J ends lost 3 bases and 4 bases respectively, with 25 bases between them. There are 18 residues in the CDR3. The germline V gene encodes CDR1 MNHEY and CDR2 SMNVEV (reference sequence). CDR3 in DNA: TGTGCCAGCAGTTTTGGGGGGTCTTCGGGCGTCTCTCGGTACGAGCAGTACTTC. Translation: CASSFGGSSGVSRYEQYF.

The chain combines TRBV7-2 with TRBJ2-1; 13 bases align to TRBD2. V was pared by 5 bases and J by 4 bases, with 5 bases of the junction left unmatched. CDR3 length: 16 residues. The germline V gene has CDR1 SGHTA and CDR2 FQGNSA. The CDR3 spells CASSRTSGSSYNEQFF. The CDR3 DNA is TGTGCCAGCAGCCGGACTAGCGGGAGTTCGTACAATGAGCAGTTCTTC.

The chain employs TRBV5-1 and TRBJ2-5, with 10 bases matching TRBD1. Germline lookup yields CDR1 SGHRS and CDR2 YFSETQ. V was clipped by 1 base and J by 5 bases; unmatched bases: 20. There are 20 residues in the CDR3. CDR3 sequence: CASSLSGPTGTGVLFETQYF. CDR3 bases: TGCGCCAGCAGCTTGAGTGGTCCGACGGGGACAGGGGTTTTGTTTGAGACCCAGTACTTC.

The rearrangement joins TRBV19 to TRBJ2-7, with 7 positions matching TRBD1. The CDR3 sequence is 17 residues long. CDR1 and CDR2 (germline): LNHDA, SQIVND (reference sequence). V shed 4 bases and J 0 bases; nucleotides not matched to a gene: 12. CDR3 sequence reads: CASSTRPGQRHSYEQYF. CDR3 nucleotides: TGTGCCAGTAGTACGCGTCCGGGACAGCGCCACTCCTACGAGCAGTACTTC.

The CDR3 is CASRAFWTGPYNEQFF. The CDR3 coding sequence is TGTGCCAGTAGAGCTTTTTGGACAGGGCCCTACAATGAGCAGTTCTTC. The chain employs TRBV19 and TRBJ2-1, with 8 bases fitting TRBD1. Trimming cost V 6 bases and J 2 bases; bases outside gene matches: 9. The CDR3 is 16 amino acids. The germline V gene encodes CDR1 LNHDA and CDR2 SQIVND (reference sequence).

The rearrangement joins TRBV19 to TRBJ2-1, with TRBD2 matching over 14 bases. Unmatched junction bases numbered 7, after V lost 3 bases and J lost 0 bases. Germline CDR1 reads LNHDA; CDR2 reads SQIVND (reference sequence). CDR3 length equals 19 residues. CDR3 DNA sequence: TGTGCCAGTAGTATTCGGGGACTAGCGGGAGCACTCTCCTACAATGAGCAGTTCTTC. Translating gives CASSIRGLAGALSYNEQFF.

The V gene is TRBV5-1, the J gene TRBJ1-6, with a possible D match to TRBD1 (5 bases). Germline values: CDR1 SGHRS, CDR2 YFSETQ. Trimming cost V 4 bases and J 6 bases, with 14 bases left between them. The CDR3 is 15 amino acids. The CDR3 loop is CASSQDGGSNSPLHF. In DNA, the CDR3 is TGCGCCAGCAGCCAAGACGGGGGGAGTAATTCACCCCTCCACTTT. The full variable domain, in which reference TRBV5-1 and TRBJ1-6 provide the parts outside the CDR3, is KAGVTQTPRYLIKTRGQQVTLSCSPISGHRSVSWYQQTPGQGLQFLFEYFSETQRNKGNFPGRFSGRQFSNSRSEMNVSTLELGDSALYLCASSQDGGSNSPLHFGNGTRLTVT.

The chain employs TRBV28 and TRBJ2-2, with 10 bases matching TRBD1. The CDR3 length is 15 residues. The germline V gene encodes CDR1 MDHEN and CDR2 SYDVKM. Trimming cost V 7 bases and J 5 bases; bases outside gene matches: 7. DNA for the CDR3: TGTGCCAGCACACTGGGGACAGGGGATACCGGGGAGCTGTTTTTT. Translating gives CASTLGTGDTGELFF.

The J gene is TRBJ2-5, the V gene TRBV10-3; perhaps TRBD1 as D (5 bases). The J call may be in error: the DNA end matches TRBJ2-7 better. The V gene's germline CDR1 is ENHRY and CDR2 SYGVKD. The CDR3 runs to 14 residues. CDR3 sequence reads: CAISVRQMTYEQYF. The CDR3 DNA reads TGTGCCATCAGTGTCAGACAGATGACCTACGAGCAGTACTTC.